The T cell receptor beta chain under discussion was sequenced for a study of blood T cell repertoires in COVID-19. Background on the study: COVID-19 samples, acute and convalescent, were from the United States, Italy and Spain. The cDNA or gDNA used as material had been derived from T cells, B-cell-depleted T cells, or PBMCs.

Under the authors' procedure: Amplification from reference gene primers served as the basis for estimated nucleated cell counts. Generated by immunoSEQ multiplex PCR, the TCRdb table keeps only in-frame clones and is missing some. V and J calls and clone size are those listed in that table; D and trimming were worked out from the DNA. The sample lists over 75,000 clones; 80% were seen once. Germline CDR1 is MGHRA and CDR2 is YSYEKL. The length of the CDR3 is 16 residues. The J segment lost 6 bases and the V segment lost 2 bases, leaving 8 bases of the junction unmatched. This chain joins TRBV4-1 and TRBJ2-1; TRBD2 matches at 9 bases. The receptor comes from a woman in her seventies with acute or convalescent COVID-19. The source material was peripheral blood. In nucleotides, the CDR3 is TGCGCCAGCAGCCAAAAGCGTAGCGGGGGTTTCAATGAGCAGTTCTTC. Its protein is CASSQKRSGGFNEQFF.